This T cell receptor (beta chain) was recovered during a study of cytomegalovirus exposure and HLA in healthy donors. Findings and limits, study-wide: Listed as cytomegalovirus-associated were 150 or so TCR beta chains. Diagnosis of cytomegalovirus status made by the classifier reportedly showed high specificity and sensitivity.

Details on this clone: Its antigen remains unidentified.

The PCR employed 60 Vbeta primers together with 13 Jbeta primers. Method: immunoSEQ multiplex PCR; TCRdb's copy keeps in-frame clones and lacks some. The sample comprises 120,000 or so clones, 80% of which are singletons, and 2% to 3% rests with the top ten. CDR3 length: 13 residues. V lost 5 bases and J lost 2, with 11 bases in between. The V gene's germline CDR1 is SGHNT and CDR2 YYREEE (reference sequence). The rearrangement uses TRBV5-4 and TRBJ2-7; no clear D. This TCR came from a man between 25 and 39 years old in good health and CMV-seronegative. The sample taken for sequencing was PBMCs. This chain's CDR3 is CASRPDTAYEQYF. The CDR3 nucleotides read TGTGCCAGCAGACCAGACACCGCCTACGAGCAGTACTTC.